Listed here is a single T cell receptor (beta chain). Original handling: Amplified reference gene primers provided the basis for estimating nucleated cell counts. The table came from immunoSEQ multiplex PCR; TCRdb's copy has only in-frame clones and leaves some out. V, J and clone size reflect that table, while D and trimming were determined from the DNA. The top ten hold 5.5% to 8.5% of the sample, which has fewer than 250,000 clones, about 80% seen once. The V gene's germline CDR1 is SEHNR and CDR2 FQNEAQ (reference sequence). Trimming cost V 7 bases and J 5 bases, with 20 bases left between them. The CDR3 has 16 residues. The data originate from a study of blood T cell repertoires in COVID-19. On the study more broadly: Samples taken during acute and convalescent COVID-19 were collected in the United States, Italy and Spain.

Sequenced sample: peripheral blood. This clonotype originated in a man aged 60 to 69 with acute or convalescent COVID-19. This rearrangement joins TRBV7-9 to TRBJ1-4, with D perhaps TRBD1 (5 bases). As DNA, the CDR3 is TGTGCCAGCAACGGCGAGACTCTGGGGGGGAATGAAAAACTGTTTTTT. Translated: CASNGETLGGNEKLFF. Full variable domain (missing parts from reference TRBV7-9 and TRBJ1-4): DTGVSQNPRHKITKRGQNVTFRCDPISEHNRLYWYRQTLGQGPEFLTYFQNEAQLEKSRLLSDRFSAERPKGSFSTLEIQRTEQGDSAMYLCASNGETLGGNEKLFFGSGTQLSVL.